The 2 T cell receptor beta chains reported below all come from one sample, sequenced in a study of blood T cell repertoires in COVID-19. Sequencing used immunoSEQ multiplex PCR; TCRdb keeps in-frame clones, though not all of them. The sample comprises 330,000 or so clones, approximately 89% of which are singletons, and over 3.5% rests with the top ten. The specimen sequenced was peripheral blood. Source of these receptors: a woman aged 55 to 70 with COVID-19, enrolled during active disease.

The rearrangement joins TRBV19 to TRBJ2-4; TRBD1 matches at 8 bases. This CDR3 region has 13 residues. Germline lookup yields CDR1 LNHDA and CDR2 SQIVND (reference sequence). The junction had 7 bases not matched to a gene; V was cut back by 8 bases and J by 7 bases. CDR3 sequence reads: CASGPGQENIQYF. The CDR3 bases are TGTGCCAGTGGCCCGGGACAGGAGAACATTCAGTACTTC.

The rearrangement links TRBV5-3 to TRBJ1-2, with TRBD1 matching 7 bases. TRBV5-3 is treated as an ORF (open reading frame) with a function not yet certain. Germline trimming cut 4 bases from V and 7 bases from J; bases unmatched to any gene: 13. The CDR3 is 15 residues long. The CDR3 sequence: CARSAGTAKLGGYTF. The CDR3 nucleotides read TGTGCCAGAAGCGCGGGGACAGCCAAATTGGGTGGCTACACCTTC.